This T cell receptor beta chain was recovered during a study of blood T cell repertoires in COVID-19. Study-level information: From T cells, B-cell-depleted T cells, or PBMCs came the material, which was cDNA or gDNA.

How the authors handled the data: Amplification from reference gene primers served as the basis for estimated nucleated cell counts. Profiled with immunoSEQ multiplex PCR; TCRdb holds only in-frame clones, not every one. D and trimming were read from the DNA, whereas the V and J calls and clone size are those reported in that table. The sample lists 200,000 to 300,000 clones; around nine tenths were seen once. Trimming cost V 1 base and J 7 bases, with 11 bases left between them. Germline V gene data show CDR1 as SGHTA and CDR2 as FQGNSA. The CDR3 has 14 amino acids. This clone was seen a single time.

The chain carries TRBV7-2 and TRBJ2-1; perhaps TRBD2 as D (6 bases). Sequences were obtained from peripheral blood. The clonotype comes from a woman aged 55-69 years with COVID-19, enrolled during active disease. Written as DNA, the CDR3 is TGTGCCAGCAGCTTAGGGGCGGGACGGAATGAGCAGTTCTTC. The encoded protein is CASSLGAGRNEQFF.